This record looks at one TCR beta chain sequence and its context. Its target is not known. Separate from the approximately 720-subject first cohort, the approximately 120-subject validation cohort was the one that the donors belonged to. This sample is part of a study of cytomegalovirus exposure and HLA in healthy donors. As for the study in general: The 120 validation repertoires, a later analysis reported, used the same platform as the 550 to 700 repertoires from the first cohort.

Study-wide points: The study put 150 to 200 TCR beta chains on its list as cytomegalovirus-associated.

Some clones are missing from TCRdb's copy, which holds only in-frame ones; the method was immunoSEQ multiplex PCR. The sample includes around 220,000 clones, approximately 80% of them seen just once. The sequencing sample was made of PBMCs. The sequence was obtained from a woman aged 30 to 39 in good health and CMV-seropositive.

CDR3 nucleotides: TGCGCCAGCAGCCAAGTGACTAGCGGGCGCCACGAGCAGTACTTC. Its protein is CASSQVTSGRHEQYF. The chain recombines TRBV4-1 with TRBJ2-7; 10 bases align to TRBD2. The germline V gene has CDR1 MGHRA and CDR2 YSYEKL. J lost 5 bases, V lost 1 base, and 5 bases had no gene match. This CDR3 spans 15 amino acids.